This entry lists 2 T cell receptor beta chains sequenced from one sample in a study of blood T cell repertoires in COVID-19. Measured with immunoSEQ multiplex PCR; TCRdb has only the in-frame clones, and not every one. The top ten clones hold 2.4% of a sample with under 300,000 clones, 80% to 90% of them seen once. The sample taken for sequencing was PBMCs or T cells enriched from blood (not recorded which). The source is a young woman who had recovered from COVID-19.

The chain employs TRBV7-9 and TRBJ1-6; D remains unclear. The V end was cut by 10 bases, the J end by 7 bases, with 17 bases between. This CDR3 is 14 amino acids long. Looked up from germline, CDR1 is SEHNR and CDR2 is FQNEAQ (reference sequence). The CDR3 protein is CATREGGVNSPLHF. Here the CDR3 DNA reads TGTGCCACCCGGGAGGGTGGGGTGAATTCACCCCTCCACTTT.

As DNA, the CDR3 is TGTGCCACCAGCAGAGACGGTCGTTTCACAGATACGCAGTATTTT. Residues: CATSRDGRFTDTQYF. The chain carries TRBV15 and TRBJ2-3; D uncertain. Germline CDR1 LNHNV, CDR2 YYDKDF (reference sequence). CDR3 size: 15 residues. V was cut by 0 bases and J by 2 bases, with 9 bases left in between.